These T cell receptor beta chains were read from a single sample in a study of T cells in Graves' hyperthyroidism and ophthalmopathy. TCRdb re-called the multiplex PCR reads with MiXCR, one entry per CDR3 protein. The sample has approximately 400,000 distinct CDR3 sequences, roughly 14% seen once. Material: blood. Receptor source: a woman aged 55-69 years with Graves' hyperthyroidism. Each CDR3 is given with its conserved first and last residue. The order of the fields is D gene, V gene, CDR3 length, clone size, J gene, CDR3 protein, CDR3 DNA. The D gene is left open where the match is weak. Clone size is stated in some rows and not others, as once, few, many or a class when expanded.

D gene: -
V gene: TRBV28
CDR3 length: 13
clone size: many
J gene: TRBJ2-7
CDR3 protein: CASSLRYPYEQYF
CDR3 DNA: TGTGCCAGCAGTTTACGGTATCCCTACGAGCAGTACTTC

D gene: -
V gene: TRBV7-7
CDR3 length: 14
clone size: few
J gene: TRBJ2-1
CDR3 protein: CASSLGFGDNEQFF
CDR3 DNA: TGTGCTAGCAGCTTAGGCTTTGGGGACAATGAGCAGTTCTTC

D gene: -
V gene: TRBV11-2
CDR3 length: 14
clone size: many
J gene: TRBJ2-7
CDR3 protein: CASSPDSYSWEQYF
CDR3 DNA: TGTGCCAGCAGCCCCGACAGCTACTCCTGGGAGCAGTACTTC

D gene: TRBD1
V gene: TRBV4-1
CDR3 length: 15
clone size: -
J gene: TRBJ2-7
CDR3 protein: CASSHEGQGVYEQYF
CDR3 DNA: TGCGCCAGCAGCCACGAGGGACAGGGGGTGTACGAGCAGTACTTC

D gene: TRBD2
V gene: TRBV10-2
CDR3 length: 15
clone size: -
J gene: TRBJ2-3
CDR3 protein: CASRAGLAVTDTQYF
CDR3 DNA: TGCGCCAGCAGGGCTGGACTAGCAGTGACAGATACGCAGTATTTT

D gene: -
V gene: TRBV7-9
CDR3 length: 15
clone size: many
J gene: TRBJ2-3
CDR3 protein: CASSFDRSSTDTQYF
CDR3 DNA: TGTGCCAGCAGCTTCGACCGGTCTAGCACAGATACGCAGTATTTT

D gene: TRBD2
V gene: TRBV11-3
CDR3 length: 14
clone size: -
J gene: TRBJ2-5
CDR3 protein: CASSSNGGQETQYF
CDR3 DNA: TGTGCCAGCAGCTCGAACGGGGGGCAAGAGACCCAGTACTTC

D gene: -
V gene: TRBV6-5
CDR3 length: 13
clone size: many
J gene: TRBJ1-1
CDR3 protein: CASSYLGDTEAFF
CDR3 DNA: TGTGCCAGCAGTTACCTAGGGGACACTGAAGCTTTCTTT

D gene: TRBD1
V gene: TRBV12-3/TRBV12-4
CDR3 length: 15
clone size: many
J gene: TRBJ1-2
CDR3 protein: CASSSWTGGRYGYTF
CDR3 DNA: TGTGCCAGCAGTTCTTGGACAGGGGGACGATATGGCTACACCTTC

D gene: -
V gene: TRBV7-9
CDR3 length: 14
clone size: -
J gene: TRBJ1-4
CDR3 protein: CASSPPRANEKLFF
CDR3 DNA: TGTGCCAGCAGCCCACCTCGGGCTAATGAAAAACTGTTTTTT

D gene: -
V gene: TRBV20-1
CDR3 length: 15
clone size: many
J gene: TRBJ1-5
CDR3 protein: CSARQDTMGNQPQHF
CDR3 DNA: TGCAGTGCTAGACAGGACACCATGGGTAATCAGCCCCAGCATTTT

D gene: TRBD1
V gene: TRBV19
CDR3 length: 13
clone size: many
J gene: TRBJ1-2
CDR3 protein: CASRTDRAYGYTF
CDR3 DNA: TGTGCCAGTAGAACCGACAGGGCCTATGGCTACACCTTC

D gene: TRBD2
V gene: TRBV19
CDR3 length: 16
clone size: many
J gene: TRBJ2-2
CDR3 protein: CASRAGLAPVAGELFF
CDR3 DNA: TGTGCCAGTAGAGCGGGACTAGCTCCAGTCGCCGGGGAGCTGTTTTTT

D gene: -
V gene: TRBV28
CDR3 length: 11
clone size: many
J gene: TRBJ1-1
CDR3 protein: CASSLRGRAFF
CDR3 DNA: TGTGCCAGCAGTTTGAGAGGGCGCGCTTTCTTT

D gene: -
V gene: TRBV2
CDR3 length: 14
clone size: many
J gene: TRBJ1-4
CDR3 protein: CASSVRGEGEKLFF
CDR3 DNA: TGTGCCAGCAGTGTCCGGGGCGAGGGAGAAAAACTGTTTTTT

D gene: -
V gene: TRBV7-9
CDR3 length: 13
clone size: many
J gene: TRBJ2-2
CDR3 protein: CASSPEWTGELFF
CDR3 DNA: TGTGCCAGCAGCCCCGAGTGGACCGGGGAGCTGTTTTTT

D gene: -
V gene: TRBV19
CDR3 length: 15
clone size: few
J gene: TRBJ1-5
CDR3 protein: CASSRAKRGNQPQHF
CDR3 DNA: TGTGCCAGTAGCCGGGCCAAGAGAGGGAATCAGCCCCAGCATTTT

D gene: -
V gene: TRBV19
CDR3 length: 14
clone size: -
J gene: TRBJ2-2
CDR3 protein: CASRLDWGTGELFF
CDR3 DNA: TGTGCCAGTAGACTGGACTGGGGCACCGGGGAGCTGTTTTTT

D gene: TRBD2
V gene: TRBV11-2
CDR3 length: 15
clone size: many
J gene: TRBJ2-7
CDR3 protein: CASSSGTSGRVEQYF
CDR3 DNA: TGTGCCAGCAGCTCCGGGACTAGCGGGAGGGTCGAGCAGTACTTC

D gene: -
V gene: TRBV30
CDR3 length: 13
clone size: -
J gene: TRBJ2-5
CDR3 protein: CAWSVQPQETQYF
CDR3 DNA: TGTGCCTGGAGTGTGCAGCCCCAAGAGACCCAGTACTTC

D gene: -
V gene: TRBV5-1
CDR3 length: 16
clone size: many
J gene: TRBJ2-7
CDR3 protein: CASSSGPGERSYEQYF
CDR3 DNA: TGCGCCAGCAGCTCCGGGCCGGGAGAGAGGTCCTACGAGCAGTACTTC

D gene: -
V gene: TRBV29-1
CDR3 length: 15
clone size: many
J gene: TRBJ1-2
CDR3 protein: CSVEGEVGAHYGYTF
CDR3 DNA: TGCAGCGTTGAGGGGGAGGTGGGGGCTCACTATGGCTACACCTTC

D gene: TRBD2
V gene: TRBV20-1
CDR3 length: 16
clone size: -
J gene: TRBJ2-7
CDR3 protein: CSAMGTTSASAYEQYF
CDR3 DNA: TGCAGTGCTATGGGGACTACGTCCGCATCAGCATACGAGCAGTACTTC

D gene: -
V gene: TRBV11-2
CDR3 length: 14
clone size: many
J gene: TRBJ1-2
CDR3 protein: CASSLVGRVDGYTF
CDR3 DNA: TGTGCCAGCAGCTTAGTAGGCAGGGTAGATGGCTACACCTTC

D gene: TRBD2
V gene: TRBV20-1
CDR3 length: 12
clone size: many
J gene: TRBJ2-3
CDR3 protein: CSAGLGTDTQYF
CDR3 DNA: TGCAGTGCAGGACTAGGGACAGATACGCAGTATTTT

D gene: -
V gene: TRBV18
CDR3 length: 17
clone size: -
J gene: TRBJ2-3
CDR3 protein: CASSPLLLVGGTDTQYF
CDR3 DNA: TGTGCCAGCTCACCACTGCTACTAGTAGGGGGCACAGATACGCAGTATTTT

D gene: -
V gene: TRBV12-3/TRBV12-4
CDR3 length: 14
clone size: -
J gene: TRBJ2-3
CDR3 protein: CASYEGSRTDTQYF
CDR3 DNA: TGTGCCAGCTATGAGGGGAGTCGCACAGATACGCAGTATTTT

D gene: -
V gene: TRBV20-1
CDR3 length: 14
clone size: many
J gene: TRBJ2-5
CDR3 protein: CSARDPRSGETQYF
CDR3 DNA: TGCAGTGCTAGAGATCCCCGCAGCGGGGAGACCCAGTACTTC

D gene: TRBD2
V gene: TRBV7-9
CDR3 length: 13
clone size: -
J gene: TRBJ2-3
CDR3 protein: CASSPGGTRGQYF
CDR3 DNA: TGTGCCAGCAGCCCGGGGGGGACTAGGGGGCAGTATTTT

D gene: TRBD2
V gene: TRBV20-1
CDR3 length: 13
clone size: many
J gene: TRBJ2-7
CDR3 protein: CSARASGNYEQYF
CDR3 DNA: TGCAGTGCTAGGGCTAGCGGTAACTACGAGCAGTACTTC

D gene: -
V gene: TRBV10-3
CDR3 length: 14
clone size: -
J gene: TRBJ1-5
CDR3 protein: CAISESPGNQPQHF
CDR3 DNA: TGTGCCATCAGTGAGTCGCCAGGAAATCAGCCCCAGCATTTT

D gene: -
V gene: TRBV4-1
CDR3 length: 14
clone size: -
J gene: TRBJ2-2
CDR3 protein: CASSQGPLGGELFF
CDR3 DNA: TGCGCCAGCAGCCAAGGCCCCCTAGGTGGGGAGCTGTTTTTT

D gene: -
V gene: TRBV3-1
CDR3 length: 17
clone size: -
J gene: TRBJ2-6
CDR3 protein: CASSQFSGVSGANVLTF
CDR3 DNA: TGTGCCAGCAGCCAATTTTCGGGGGTCTCTGGGGCCAACGTCCTGACTTTC

D gene: TRBD1
V gene: TRBV7-2
CDR3 length: 13
clone size: many
J gene: TRBJ2-1
CDR3 protein: CASSLNTGDEQFF
CDR3 DNA: TGTGCCAGCAGCTTAAACACAGGGGATGAGCAGTTCTTC

D gene: -
V gene: TRBV27
CDR3 length: 14
clone size: many
J gene: TRBJ1-5
CDR3 protein: CASSWGRGNQPQHF
CDR3 DNA: TGTGCCAGCTCTTGGGGGCGGGGCAATCAGCCCCAGCATTTT

D gene: TRBD2
V gene: TRBV27
CDR3 length: 15
clone size: many
J gene: TRBJ2-3
CDR3 protein: CASSLGTSDTDTQYF
CDR3 DNA: TGTGCCAGCAGTCTAGGGACTAGCGACACAGATACGCAGTATTTT